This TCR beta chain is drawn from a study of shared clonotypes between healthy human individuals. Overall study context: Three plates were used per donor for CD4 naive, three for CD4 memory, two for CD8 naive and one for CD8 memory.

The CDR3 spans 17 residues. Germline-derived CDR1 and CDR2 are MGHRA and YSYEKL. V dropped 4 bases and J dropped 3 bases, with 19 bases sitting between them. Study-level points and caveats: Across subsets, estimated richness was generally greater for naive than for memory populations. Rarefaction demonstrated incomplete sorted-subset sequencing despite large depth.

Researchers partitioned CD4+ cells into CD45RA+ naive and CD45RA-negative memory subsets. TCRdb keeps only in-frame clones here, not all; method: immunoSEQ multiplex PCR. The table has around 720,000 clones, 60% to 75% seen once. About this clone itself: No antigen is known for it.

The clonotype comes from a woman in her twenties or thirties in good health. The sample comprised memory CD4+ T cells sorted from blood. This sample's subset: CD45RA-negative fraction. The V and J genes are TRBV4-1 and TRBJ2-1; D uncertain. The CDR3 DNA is TGCGCCAGCAGCCGAAATACCGGAGTCCCGTACTACAATGAGCAGTTCTTC. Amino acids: CASSRNTGVPYYNEQFF.